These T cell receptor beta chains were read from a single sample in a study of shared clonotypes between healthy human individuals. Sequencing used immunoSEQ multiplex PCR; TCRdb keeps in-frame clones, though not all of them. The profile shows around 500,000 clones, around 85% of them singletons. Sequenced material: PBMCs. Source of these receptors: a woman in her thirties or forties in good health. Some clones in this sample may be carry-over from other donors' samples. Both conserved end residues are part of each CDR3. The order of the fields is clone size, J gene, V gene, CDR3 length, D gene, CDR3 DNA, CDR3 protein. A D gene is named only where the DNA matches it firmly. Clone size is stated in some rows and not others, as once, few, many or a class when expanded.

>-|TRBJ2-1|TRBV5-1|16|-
TGCGCCAGCAGCTTGGATAGGTCCAGCTCCTACAATGAGCAGTTCTTC
CASSLDRSSSYNEQFF
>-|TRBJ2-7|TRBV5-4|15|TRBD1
TGTGCCAGCAGCTCCCGGGACAGAGGTCACTACGAGCAGTACTTC
CASSSRDRGHYEQYF
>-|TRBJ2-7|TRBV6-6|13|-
TGTGCCAGCAGTCGCGGGGACCGCCTTAAGGAGTACTTC
CASSRGDRLKEYF
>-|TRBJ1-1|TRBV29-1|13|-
TGCAGCGTCCACAGGGTCCTGGACACTGAAGCTTTCTTT
CSVHRVLDTEAFF
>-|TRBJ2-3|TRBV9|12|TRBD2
TGTGCCAGCGGGAGGGACACAGATACGCAGTATTTT
CASGRDTDTQYF
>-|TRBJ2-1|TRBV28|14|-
TGTGCCAGCAGTTTATTTCGGGGAAACAATGAGCAGTTCTTC
CASSLFRGNNEQFF
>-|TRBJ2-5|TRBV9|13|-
TGTGCCAGCAGCGTGGGCCAGCAAGAGACCCAGTACTTC
CASSVGQQETQYF
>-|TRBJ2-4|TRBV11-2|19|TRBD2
TGTGCCAGCAGCTTAGTGCCCCCGGGACTAGCGGGAGGTTTGTACATTCAGTACTTC
CASSLVPPGLAGGLYIQYF
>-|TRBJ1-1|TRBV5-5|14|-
TGTGCCAGCAGCTTGGTGGGGTTGGTCACTGAAGCTTTCTTT
CASSLVGLVTEAFF
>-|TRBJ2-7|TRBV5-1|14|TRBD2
TGCGCCAGCAGCCCGCCGGGGACTACTAACTCCCAGTACTTC
CASSPPGTTNSQYF
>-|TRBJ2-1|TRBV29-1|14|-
TGCAGCGTTGAAGACCCGGGACAAATCCATGAGCAGTTCTTC
CSVEDPGQIHEQFF
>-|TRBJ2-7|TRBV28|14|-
TGTGCCAGCATACCGGGAGATATGGACTACGAGCAGTACTTC
CASIPGDMDYEQYF
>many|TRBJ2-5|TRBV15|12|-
TGTGCCACCAGCAGAGAGGAAGAGACCCAGTACTTC
CATSREEETQYF
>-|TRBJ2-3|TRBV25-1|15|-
TGTGCCAGCAGCGAGAGGGGTGCCGACACAGATACGCAGTATTTT
CASSERGADTDTQYF
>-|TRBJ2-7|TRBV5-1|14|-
TGCGCCAGCAGCTTGGAGTCCACTAACTACGAGCAGTACTTC
CASSLESTNYEQYF
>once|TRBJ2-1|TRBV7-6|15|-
TGTGCCAGCAGCTTAACGGCAAATACGTACAATGAGCAGTTCTTC
CASSLTANTYNEQFF